This TCR beta chain came from a study of cytomegalovirus exposure and HLA in healthy donors. Study-wide context: Some 200 million T cells yielded roughly 120 million unique TCR beta sequences in earlier analysis.

The study's findings and limits: A later analysis, which compared TCR beta chains of equal frequency, found the HLA-associated ones more clonally expanded. A highly shared variant cluster was judged a likely technical artifact.

CDR3 length equals 15 residues. Germline CDR1 and CDR2: SGDLS and YYNGEE. V was clipped by 3 bases and J by 3 bases; unmatched bases: 5. 13 Jbeta primers and 60 Vbeta primers were used for the PCR. Assay used: immunoSEQ multiplex PCR; TCRdb lists only in-frame clones, some missing. The repertoire holds about 180,000 clones, with 75% to 85% as singletons. About this clone itself: Its antigen is still unknown.

Sequenced: PBMCs. V is TRBV9 and J is TRBJ2-2, with 7 positions matching TRBD1. The source is a woman aged 25 to 45 in good health and CMV-seropositive. DNA for the CDR3: TGTGCCAGCAGCGAGACAGGGCGTCACACCGGGGAGCTGTTTTTT. Protein sequence: CASSETGRHTGELFF. The variable domain in full, with the rest retrieved from reference TRBV9 and TRBJ2-2, is DSGVTQTPKHLITATGQRVTLRCSPRSGDLSVYWYQQSLDQGLQFLIQYYNGEERAKGNILERFSAQQFPDLHSELNLSSLELGDSALYFCASSETGRHTGELFFGEGSRLTVL.